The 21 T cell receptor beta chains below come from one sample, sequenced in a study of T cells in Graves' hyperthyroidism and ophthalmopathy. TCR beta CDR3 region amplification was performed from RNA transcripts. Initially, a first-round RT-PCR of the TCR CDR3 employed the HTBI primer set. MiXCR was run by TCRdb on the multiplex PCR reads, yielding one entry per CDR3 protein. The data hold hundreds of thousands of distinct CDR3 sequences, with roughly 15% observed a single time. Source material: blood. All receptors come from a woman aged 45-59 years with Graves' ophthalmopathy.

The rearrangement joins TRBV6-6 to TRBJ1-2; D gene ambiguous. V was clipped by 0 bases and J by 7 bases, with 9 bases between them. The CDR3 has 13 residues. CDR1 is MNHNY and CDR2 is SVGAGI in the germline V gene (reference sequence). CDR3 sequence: CASSYSQPRGYTF. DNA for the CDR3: TGTGCCAGCAGTTACTCGCAGCCGCGTGGCTACACCTTC.

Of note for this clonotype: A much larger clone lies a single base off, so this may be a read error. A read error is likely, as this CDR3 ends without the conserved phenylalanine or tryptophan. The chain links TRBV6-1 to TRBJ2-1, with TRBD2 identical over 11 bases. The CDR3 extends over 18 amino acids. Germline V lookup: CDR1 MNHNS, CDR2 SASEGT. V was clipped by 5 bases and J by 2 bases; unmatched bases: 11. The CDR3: CASSRPSVTSGTYNEQFL. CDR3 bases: TGTGCCAGCAGTCGCCCGTCAGTGACTAGCGGGACCTACAATGAGCAGTTCCTC.

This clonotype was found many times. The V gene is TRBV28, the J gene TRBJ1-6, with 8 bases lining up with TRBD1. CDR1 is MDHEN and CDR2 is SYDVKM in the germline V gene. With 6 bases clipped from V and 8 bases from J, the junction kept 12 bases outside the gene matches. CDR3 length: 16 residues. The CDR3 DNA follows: TGTGCCAGCAGGCCTCCAGGGGGCCGCGGTGATTCACCCCTCCACTTT. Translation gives CASRPPGGRGDSPLHF.

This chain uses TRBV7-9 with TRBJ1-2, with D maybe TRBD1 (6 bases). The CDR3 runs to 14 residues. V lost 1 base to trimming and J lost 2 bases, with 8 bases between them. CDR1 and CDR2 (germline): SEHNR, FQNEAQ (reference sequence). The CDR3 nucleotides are TGTGCCAGCAGCTTAGAAGACAGGAACTATGGCTACACCTTC. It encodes CASSLEDRNYGYTF.

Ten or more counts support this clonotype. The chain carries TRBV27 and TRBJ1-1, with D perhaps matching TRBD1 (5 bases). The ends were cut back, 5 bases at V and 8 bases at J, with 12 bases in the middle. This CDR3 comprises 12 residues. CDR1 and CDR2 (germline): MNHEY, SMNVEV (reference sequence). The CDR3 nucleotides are TGTGCCAGCAGTGGGGGGGAGCCCGAAGCTTTCTTT. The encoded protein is CASSGGEPEAFF.

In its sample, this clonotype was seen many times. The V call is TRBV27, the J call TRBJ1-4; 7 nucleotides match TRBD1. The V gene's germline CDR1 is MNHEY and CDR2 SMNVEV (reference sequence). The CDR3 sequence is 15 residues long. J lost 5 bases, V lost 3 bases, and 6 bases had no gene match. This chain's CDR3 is CASSFLGQQNEKLFF. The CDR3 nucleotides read TGTGCCAGCAGTTTTTTGGGACAGCAAAATGAAAAACTGTTTTTT.

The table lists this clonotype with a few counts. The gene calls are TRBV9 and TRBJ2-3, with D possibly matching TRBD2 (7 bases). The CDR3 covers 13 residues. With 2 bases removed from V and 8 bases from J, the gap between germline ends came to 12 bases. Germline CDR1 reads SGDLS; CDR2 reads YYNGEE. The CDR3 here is CASSVRGASTQYF. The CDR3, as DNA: TGTGCCAGCAGCGTTCGGGGGGCGAGTACGCAGTATTTT.

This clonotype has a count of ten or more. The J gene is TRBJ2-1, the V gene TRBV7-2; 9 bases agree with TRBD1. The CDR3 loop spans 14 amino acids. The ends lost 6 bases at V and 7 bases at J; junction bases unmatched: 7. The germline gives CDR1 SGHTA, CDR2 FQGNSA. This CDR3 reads CASRYRGRGNEQFF. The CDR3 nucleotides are TGTGCCAGCAGGTACAGGGGGCGCGGGAATGAGCAGTTCTTC.

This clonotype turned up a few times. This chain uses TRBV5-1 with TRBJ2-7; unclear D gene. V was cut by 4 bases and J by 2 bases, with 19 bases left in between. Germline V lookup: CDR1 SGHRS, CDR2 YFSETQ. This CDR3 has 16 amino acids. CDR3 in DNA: TGCGCCAGCAGCCGAGCCAAGTCGGGCGGAACCTACGAGCAGTACTTC. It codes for CASSRAKSGGTYEQYF. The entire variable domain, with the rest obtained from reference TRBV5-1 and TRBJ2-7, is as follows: KAGVTQTPRYLIKTRGQQVTLSCSPISGHRSVSWYQQTPGQGLQFLFEYFSETQRNKGNFPGRFSGRQFSNSRSEMNVSTLELGDSALYLCASSRAKSGGTYEQYFGPGTRLTVT.

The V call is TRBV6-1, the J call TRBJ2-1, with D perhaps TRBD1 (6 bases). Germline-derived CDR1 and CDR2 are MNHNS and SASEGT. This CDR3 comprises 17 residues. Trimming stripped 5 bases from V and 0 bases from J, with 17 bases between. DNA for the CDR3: TGTGCCAGCAGTCATGACTTGGGGGCCCCCTCCTACAATGAGCAGTTCTTC. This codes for CASSHDLGAPSYNEQFF.

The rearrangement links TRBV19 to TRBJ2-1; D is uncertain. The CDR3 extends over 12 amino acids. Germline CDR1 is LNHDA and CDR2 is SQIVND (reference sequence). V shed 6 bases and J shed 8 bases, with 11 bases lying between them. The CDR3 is CASRNSLDEQFF. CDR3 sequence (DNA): TGTGCCAGTAGGAATAGTTTGGATGAGCAGTTCTTC.

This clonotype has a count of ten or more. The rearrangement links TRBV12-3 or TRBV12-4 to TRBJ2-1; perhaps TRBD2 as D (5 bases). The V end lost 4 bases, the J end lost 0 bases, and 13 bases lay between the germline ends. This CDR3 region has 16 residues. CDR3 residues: CASSSDGISSYNEQFF. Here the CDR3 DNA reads TGTGCCAGCAGTTCGGACGGGATCAGCTCCTACAATGAGCAGTTCTTC.

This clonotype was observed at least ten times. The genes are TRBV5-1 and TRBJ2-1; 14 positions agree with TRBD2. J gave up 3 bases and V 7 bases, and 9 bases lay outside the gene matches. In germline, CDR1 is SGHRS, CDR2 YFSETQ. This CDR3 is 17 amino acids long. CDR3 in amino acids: CASGWGLAGENYNEQFF. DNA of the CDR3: TGCGCCAGCGGGTGGGGACTAGCGGGAGAGAACTACAATGAGCAGTTCTTC.

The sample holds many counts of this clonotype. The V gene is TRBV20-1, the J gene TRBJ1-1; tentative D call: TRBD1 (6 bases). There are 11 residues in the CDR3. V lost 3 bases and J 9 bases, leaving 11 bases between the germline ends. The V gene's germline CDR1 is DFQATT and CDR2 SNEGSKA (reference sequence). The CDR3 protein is CSASQGQQAFF. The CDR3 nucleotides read TGCAGTGCTAGTCAGGGGCAGCAAGCTTTCTTT.

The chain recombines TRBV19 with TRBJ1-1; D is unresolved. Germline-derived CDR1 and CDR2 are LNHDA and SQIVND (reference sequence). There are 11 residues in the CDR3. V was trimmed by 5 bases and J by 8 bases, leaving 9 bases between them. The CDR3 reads CASSQLQEAFF. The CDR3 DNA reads TGTGCCAGTAGTCAATTACAGGAAGCTTTCTTT.

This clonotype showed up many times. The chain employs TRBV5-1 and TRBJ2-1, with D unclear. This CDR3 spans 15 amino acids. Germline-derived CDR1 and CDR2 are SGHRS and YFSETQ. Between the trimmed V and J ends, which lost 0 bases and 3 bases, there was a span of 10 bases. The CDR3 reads CASSLDVDFYNEQFF. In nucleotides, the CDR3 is TGCGCCAGCAGCTTGGACGTGGATTTCTACAATGAGCAGTTCTTC.

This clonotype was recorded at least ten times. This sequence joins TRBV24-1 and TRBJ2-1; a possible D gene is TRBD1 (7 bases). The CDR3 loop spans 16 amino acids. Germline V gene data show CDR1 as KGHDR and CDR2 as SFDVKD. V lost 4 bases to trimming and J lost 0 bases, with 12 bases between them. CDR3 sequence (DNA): TGTGCCACCAGTGACCCCAGGGGGGCCTCCTACAATGAGCAGTTCTTC. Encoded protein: CATSDPRGASYNEQFF.

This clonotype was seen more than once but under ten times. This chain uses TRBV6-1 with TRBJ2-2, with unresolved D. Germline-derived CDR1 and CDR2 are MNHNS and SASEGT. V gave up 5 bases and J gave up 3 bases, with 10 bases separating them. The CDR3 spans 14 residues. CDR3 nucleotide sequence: TGTGCCAGCAGTCGAGCTAGGGACACCGGGGAGCTGTTTTTT. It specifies CASSRARDTGELFF.

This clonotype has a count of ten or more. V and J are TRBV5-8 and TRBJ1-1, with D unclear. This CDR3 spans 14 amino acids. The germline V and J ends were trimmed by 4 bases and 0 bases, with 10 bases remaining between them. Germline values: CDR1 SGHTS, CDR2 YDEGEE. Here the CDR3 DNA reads TGTGCCAGCAGCCTGCGGAGAATGAACACTGAAGCTTTCTTT. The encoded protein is CASSLRRMNTEAFF.

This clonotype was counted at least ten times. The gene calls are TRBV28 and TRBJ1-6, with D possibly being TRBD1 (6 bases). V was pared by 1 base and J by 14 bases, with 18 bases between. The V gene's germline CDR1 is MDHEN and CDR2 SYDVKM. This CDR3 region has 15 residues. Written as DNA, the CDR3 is TGTGCCAGCAGTTTATACGGTACGGGGCCAGGGGCCCTCCACTTT. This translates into CASSLYGTGPGALHF.

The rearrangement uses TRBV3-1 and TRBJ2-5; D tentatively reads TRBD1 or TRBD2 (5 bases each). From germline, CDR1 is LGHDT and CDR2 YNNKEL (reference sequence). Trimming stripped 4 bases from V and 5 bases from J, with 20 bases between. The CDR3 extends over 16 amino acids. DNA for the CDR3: TGTGCCAGCAGCCGAGGGCCTATCGGGACCTTGGAGACCCAGTACTTC. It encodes CASSRGPIGTLETQYF.